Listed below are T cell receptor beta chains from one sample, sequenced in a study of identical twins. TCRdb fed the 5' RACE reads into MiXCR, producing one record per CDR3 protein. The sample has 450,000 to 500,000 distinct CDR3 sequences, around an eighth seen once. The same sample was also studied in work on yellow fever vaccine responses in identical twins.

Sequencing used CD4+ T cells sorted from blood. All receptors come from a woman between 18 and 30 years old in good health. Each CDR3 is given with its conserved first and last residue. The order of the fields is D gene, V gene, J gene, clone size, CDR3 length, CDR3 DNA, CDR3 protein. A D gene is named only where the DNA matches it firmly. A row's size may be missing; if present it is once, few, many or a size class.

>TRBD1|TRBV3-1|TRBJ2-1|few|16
TGTGCCAGCGGGGGGGACAGGGAGTACTCCTACAATGAGCAGTTCTTC
CASGGDREYSYNEQFF
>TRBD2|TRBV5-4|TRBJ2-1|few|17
TGTGCCAGCAGCTTGCCGGGAGGTGCGGGAGGGCAGAATGAGCAGTTCTTC
CASSLPGGAGGQNEQFF
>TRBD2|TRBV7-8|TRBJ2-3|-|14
TGTGCCAGCAGCTTAGCGCGAACAGCGGGGGCGCAGTATTTT
CASSLARTAGAQYF
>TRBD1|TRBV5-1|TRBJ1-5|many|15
TGCGCCAGCAGCTTGACAGGGGGCTTTGATCAGCCCCAGCATTTT
CASSLTGGFDQPQHF
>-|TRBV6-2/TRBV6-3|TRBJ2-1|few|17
TGTGCCAGCAGTGCCCAACGGAGGCAGCGGTCCTACAATGAGCAGTTCTTC
CASSAQRRQRSYNEQFF
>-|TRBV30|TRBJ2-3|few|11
TGTGCCTGGACCCAAATAGATACGCAGTATTTT
CAWTQIDTQYF
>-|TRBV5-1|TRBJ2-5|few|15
TGCGCCAGCAGCAACATCACAGGGAGGAGGTCGACCCAGTACTTC
CASSNITGRRSTQYF
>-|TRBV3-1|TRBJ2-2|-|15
TGTGCCAGCAGAGAGGGGGGCGCGAACACCGGGGAGCTGTTTTTT
CASREGGANTGELFF
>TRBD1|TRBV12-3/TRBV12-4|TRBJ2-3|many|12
TGTGCCAGCAGTTTAGGGACAGGGTGGCAGTATTTT
CASSLGTGWQYF
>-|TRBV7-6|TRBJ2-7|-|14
TGTGCCAGCACCGAGGGGGGTTTGAGTAACGAGCAGTACTTC
CASTEGGLSNEQYF
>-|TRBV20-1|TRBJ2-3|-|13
TGCAGTGCTGTCCGGGCCGTCCCAGATACGCAGTATTTT
CSAVRAVPDTQYF
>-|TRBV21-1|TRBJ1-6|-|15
TGTGCCAGCAGCAAATATGAGATAGGGTGTTCACCCCTCCACTTT
CASSKYEIGCSPLHF
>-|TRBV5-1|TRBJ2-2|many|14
TGCGCCAGCTCGGAGGGGGAGGACACCGGGGAGCTGTTTTTT
CASSEGEDTGELFF
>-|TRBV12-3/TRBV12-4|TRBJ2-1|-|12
TGTGCCAGCAGCCCGGGAAATGGTGAGCAGTTCTTC
CASSPGNGEQFF
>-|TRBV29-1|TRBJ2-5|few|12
TGCAGCGTCGTATCAGGGGGGGAGACCCAGTACTTC
CSVVSGGETQYF
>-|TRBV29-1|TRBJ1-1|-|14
TGCAGCGTTGAAGAGCAAAGGGGGGCGGCTGAAGCTTTCTTT
CSVEEQRGAAEAFF
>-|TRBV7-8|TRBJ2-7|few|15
TGTGCCAGCAGCTTAGCTGTTAACGCCTACTACGAGCAGTACTTC
CASSLAVNAYYEQYF
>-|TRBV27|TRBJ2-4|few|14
TGTGCACTCAGGGGAGACGTCGCCAAAAACATTCAGTACTTC
CALRGDVAKNIQYF
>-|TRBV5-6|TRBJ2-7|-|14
TGTGCCAGCAGCTTGCCCAGGGGGAGGAACGAGCAGTACTTC
CASSLPRGRNEQYF
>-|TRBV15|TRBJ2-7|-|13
TGTGCCACCAGCGAGACAGACTCCTACGAGCAGTACTTC
CATSETDSYEQYF
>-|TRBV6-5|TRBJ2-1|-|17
TGTGCCAGCAGTTACTCGAGACGCCGGAACAACTACAATGAGCAGTTCTTC
CASSYSRRRNNYNEQFF
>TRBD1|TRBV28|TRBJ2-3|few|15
TGTGCCAGCAGGATCTCAGGGCAGGGGGCAGATACGCAGTATTTT
CASRISGQGADTQYF
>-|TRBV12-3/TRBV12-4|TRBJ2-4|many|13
TGTGCCAGCAGCTCAACAGGGGAGGACATTCAGTACTTC
CASSSTGEDIQYF
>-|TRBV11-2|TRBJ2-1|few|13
TGTGCCAGCAGCTTAGATGTGTACAATGAGCAGTTCTTC
CASSLDVYNEQFF
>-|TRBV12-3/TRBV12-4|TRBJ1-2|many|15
TGTGCCAGCAAAAGAACCCATCCAGGAGGGTATGGCTACACCTTC
CASKRTHPGGYGYTF
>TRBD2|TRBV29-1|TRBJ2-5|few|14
TGCAGCGTTGGTCTAGCGGACTATCAAGAGACCCAGTACTTC
CSVGLADYQETQYF
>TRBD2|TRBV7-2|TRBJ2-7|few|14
TGTGCCAGCAGCTTAGGGCTAGCGGGAGCCGAGCAGTACTTC
CASSLGLAGAEQYF
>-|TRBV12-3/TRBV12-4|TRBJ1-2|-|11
TGTGCCAGCAGTCTGACAGGAGACTACACCTTC
CASSLTGDYTF
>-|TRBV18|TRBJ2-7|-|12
TGTGCCAGCTCCCGTTCCTCTGAGGAGCAGTACTTC
CASSRSSEEQYF
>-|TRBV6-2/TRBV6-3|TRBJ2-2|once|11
TGTGCCAGCACGTTCACCGGGGAGCTGTTTTTT
CASTFTGELFF
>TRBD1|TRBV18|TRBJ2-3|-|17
TGTGCCAGCTCACCACCGGGACAGAGGGTTCTTACAGATACGCAGTATTTT
CASSPPGQRVLTDTQYF
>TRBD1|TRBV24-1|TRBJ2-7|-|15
TGTGCCACCAGTGACTTGGACAGGGAAGGTTACGAGCAGTACTTC
CATSDLDREGYEQYF
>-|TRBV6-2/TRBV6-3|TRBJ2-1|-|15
TGTGCCAGTAACTTCGGGCCCCACTCTCCTAATGAGCAGTTCTTC
CASNFGPHSPNEQFF
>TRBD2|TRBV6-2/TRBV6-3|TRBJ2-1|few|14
TGTGCCACACAAAATAGCGGGAGTCCGAATGAGCAGTTCTTC
CATQNSGSPNEQFF
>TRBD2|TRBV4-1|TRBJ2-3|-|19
TGCGCCAGCAGTCACCCCGGCCTAAAGCGGGAGAGTAAGGCAGATACGCAGTATTTT
CASSHPGLKRESKADTQYF
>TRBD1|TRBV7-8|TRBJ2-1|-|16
TGTGCCAGCAGGCGACCGGGACAGGGGAGGTACCATGAGCAGTTCTTC
CASRRPGQGRYHEQFF
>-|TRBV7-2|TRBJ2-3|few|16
TGTGCCAGCAGCTTAAAGTGGGGGCGCAGCACAGATACGCAGTATTTT
CASSLKWGRSTDTQYF
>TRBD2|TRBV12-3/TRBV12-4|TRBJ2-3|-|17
TGTGCCAGCAGTTTCCAGGGACTAACATTTAGCACAGATACGCAGTATTTT
CASSFQGLTFSTDTQYF
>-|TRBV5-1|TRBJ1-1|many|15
TGCGCCAGCAGCTTGGAACAGAACCCGAACACTGAAGCTTTCTTT
CASSLEQNPNTEAFF
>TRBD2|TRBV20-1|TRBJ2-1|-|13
TGCAGTGCTAGAAACCCCTCACAGCGGGGGGAGTTCTTC
CSARNPSQRGEFF
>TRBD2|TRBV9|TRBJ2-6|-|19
TGTGCCAGCAGCGTAGAGGGGACTAGCGGGAGTACTGGGGCCAACGTCCTGACTTTC
CASSVEGTSGSTGANVLTF
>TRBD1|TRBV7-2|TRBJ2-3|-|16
TGTGCCAGCAGCTTAGGGGTCGGGACAGTCACAGATACGCAGTATTTT
CASSLGVGTVTDTQYF
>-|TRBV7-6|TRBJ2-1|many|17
TGTGCCAGCGGCCAACGATCTAGGAGAAGCTCCTACAATGAGCAGTTCTTC
CASGQRSRRSSYNEQFF
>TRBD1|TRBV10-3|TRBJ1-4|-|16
TGTGCCATCAGTTCATCTACCGGACAGGGGGATGAAAAACTGTTTTTT
CAISSSTGQGDEKLFF
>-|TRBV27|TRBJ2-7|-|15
TGTGCCAGCAGTTTGTACCTGGGACAACCCTACGAGCAGTACTTC
CASSLYLGQPYEQYF
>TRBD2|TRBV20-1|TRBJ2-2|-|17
TGCAGTGCTAGTCCCCAACTAGCGGGAGTATCCACCGGGGAGCTGTTTTTT
CSASPQLAGVSTGELFF
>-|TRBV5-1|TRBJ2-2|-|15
TGCGCCAGCAGCTTTAGAAATACGAACACCGGGGAGCTGTTTTTT
CASSFRNTNTGELFF